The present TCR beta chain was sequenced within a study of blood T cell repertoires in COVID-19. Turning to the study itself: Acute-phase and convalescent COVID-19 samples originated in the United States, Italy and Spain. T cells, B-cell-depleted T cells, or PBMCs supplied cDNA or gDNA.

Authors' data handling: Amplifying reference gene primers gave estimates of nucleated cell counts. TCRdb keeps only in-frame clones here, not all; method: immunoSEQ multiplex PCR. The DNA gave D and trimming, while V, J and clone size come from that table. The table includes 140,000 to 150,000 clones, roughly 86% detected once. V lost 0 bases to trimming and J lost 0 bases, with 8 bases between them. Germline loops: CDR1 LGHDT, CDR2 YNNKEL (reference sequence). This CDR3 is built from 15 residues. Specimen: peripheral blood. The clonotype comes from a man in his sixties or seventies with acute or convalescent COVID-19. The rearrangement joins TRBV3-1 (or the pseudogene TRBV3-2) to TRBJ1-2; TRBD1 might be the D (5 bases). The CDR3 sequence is CASSQETAANYGYTF. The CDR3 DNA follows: TGTGCCAGCAGCCAAGAGACAGCAGCTAACTATGGCTACACCTTC.